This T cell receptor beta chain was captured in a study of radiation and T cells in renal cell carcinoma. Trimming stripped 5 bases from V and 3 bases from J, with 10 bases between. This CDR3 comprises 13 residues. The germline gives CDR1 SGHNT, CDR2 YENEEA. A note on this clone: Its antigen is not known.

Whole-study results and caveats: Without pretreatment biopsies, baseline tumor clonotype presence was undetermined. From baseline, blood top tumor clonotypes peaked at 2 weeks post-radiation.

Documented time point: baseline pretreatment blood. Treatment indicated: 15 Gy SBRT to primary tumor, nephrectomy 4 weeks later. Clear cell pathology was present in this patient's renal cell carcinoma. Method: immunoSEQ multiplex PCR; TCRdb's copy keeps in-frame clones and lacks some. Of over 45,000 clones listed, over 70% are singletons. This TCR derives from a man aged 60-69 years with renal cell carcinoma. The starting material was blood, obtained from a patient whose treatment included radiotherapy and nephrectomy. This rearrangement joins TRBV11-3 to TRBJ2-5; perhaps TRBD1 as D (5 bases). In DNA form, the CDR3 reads TGTGCCAGCAGCCATACGGACAAAGAGACCCAGTACTTC. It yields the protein CASSHTDKETQYF.